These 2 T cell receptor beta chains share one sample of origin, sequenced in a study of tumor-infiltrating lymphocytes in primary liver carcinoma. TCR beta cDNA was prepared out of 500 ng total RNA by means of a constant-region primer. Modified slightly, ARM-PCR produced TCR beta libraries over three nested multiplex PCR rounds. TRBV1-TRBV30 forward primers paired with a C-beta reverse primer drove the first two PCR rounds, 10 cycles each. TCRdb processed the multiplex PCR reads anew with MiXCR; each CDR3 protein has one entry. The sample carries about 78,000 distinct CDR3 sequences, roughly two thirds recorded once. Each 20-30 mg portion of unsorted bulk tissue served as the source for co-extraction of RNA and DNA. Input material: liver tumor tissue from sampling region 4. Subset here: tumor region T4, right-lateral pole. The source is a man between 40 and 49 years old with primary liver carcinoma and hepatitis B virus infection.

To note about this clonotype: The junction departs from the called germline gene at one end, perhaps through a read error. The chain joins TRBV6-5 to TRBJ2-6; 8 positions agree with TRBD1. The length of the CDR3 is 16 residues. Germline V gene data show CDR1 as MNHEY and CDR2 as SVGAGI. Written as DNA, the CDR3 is TGTGCCGGCAGCATGAGGACAGGGACCGGGGCCAACATCCTGACTTTC. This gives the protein CAGSMRTGTGANILTF.

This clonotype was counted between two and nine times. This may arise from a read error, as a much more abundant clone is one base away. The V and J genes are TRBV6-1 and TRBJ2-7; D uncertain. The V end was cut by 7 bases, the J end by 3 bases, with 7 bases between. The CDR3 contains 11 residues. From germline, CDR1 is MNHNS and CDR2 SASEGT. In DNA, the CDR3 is TGTGCCAGCAATGCCCACTACGAGCAGTACTTC. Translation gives CASNAHYEQYF.